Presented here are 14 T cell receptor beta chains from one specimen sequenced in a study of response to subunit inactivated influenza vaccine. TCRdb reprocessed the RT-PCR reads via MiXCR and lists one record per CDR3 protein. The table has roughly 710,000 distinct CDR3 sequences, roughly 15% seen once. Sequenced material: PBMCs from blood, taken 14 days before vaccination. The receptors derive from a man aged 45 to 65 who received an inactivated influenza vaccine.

The CDR3 loop is CSARSRQGSYEQYF. The CDR3 nucleotides are TGCAGTGCTAGATCCCGACAGGGCTCCTACGAGCAGTACTTC. This rearrangement joins TRBV20-1 to TRBJ2-7; TRBD1 matches 7 bases. This CDR3 region has 14 residues. Germline CDR1 and CDR2: DFQATT and SNEGSKA (reference sequence). Trimming took 2 bases from V and 0 from J; bases not matched to a gene: 4.

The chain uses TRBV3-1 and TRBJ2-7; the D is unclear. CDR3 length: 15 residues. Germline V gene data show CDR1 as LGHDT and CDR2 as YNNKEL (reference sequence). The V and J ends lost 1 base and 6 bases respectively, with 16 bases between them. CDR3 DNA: TGTGCCAGCAGCCAAGTCCTTGCGGACCCCCTCGAGCAGTACTTC. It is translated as CASSQVLADPLEQYF.

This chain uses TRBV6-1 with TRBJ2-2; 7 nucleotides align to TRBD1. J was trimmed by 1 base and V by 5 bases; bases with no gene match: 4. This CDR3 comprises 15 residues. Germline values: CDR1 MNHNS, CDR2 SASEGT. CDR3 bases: TGTGCCAGCAGTAGAGGGACAGTGAACACCGGGGAGCTGTTTTTT. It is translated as CASSRGTVNTGELFF.

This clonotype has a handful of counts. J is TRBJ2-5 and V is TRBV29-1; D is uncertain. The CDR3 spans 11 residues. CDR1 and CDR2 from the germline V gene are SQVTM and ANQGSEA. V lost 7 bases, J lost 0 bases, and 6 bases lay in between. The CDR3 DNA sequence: TGCAGCGGCCGGTACCAAGAGACCCAGTACTTC. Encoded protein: CSGRYQETQYF.

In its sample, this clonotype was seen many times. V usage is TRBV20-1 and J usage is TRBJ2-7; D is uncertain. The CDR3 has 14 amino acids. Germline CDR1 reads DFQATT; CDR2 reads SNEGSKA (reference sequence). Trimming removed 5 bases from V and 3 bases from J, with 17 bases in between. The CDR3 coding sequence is TGCAGTGCTCGCGGTCCAGTCCGCGTCTACGAGCAGTACTTC. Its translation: CSARGPVRVYEQYF.

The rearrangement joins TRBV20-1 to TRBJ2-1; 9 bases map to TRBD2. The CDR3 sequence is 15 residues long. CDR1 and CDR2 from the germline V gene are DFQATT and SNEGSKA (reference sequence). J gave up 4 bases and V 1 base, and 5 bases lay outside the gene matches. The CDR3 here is CSARVPSGMYNEQFF. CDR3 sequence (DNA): TGCAGTGCTAGAGTTCCTAGCGGGATGTACAATGAGCAGTTCTTC.

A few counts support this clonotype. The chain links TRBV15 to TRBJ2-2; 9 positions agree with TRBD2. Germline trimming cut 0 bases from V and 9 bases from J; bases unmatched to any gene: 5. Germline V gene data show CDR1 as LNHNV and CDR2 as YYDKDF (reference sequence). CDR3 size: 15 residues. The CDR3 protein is CATSREGLASRELFF. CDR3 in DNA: TGTGCCACCAGCAGAGAGGGACTAGCCAGCAGGGAGCTGTTTTTT.

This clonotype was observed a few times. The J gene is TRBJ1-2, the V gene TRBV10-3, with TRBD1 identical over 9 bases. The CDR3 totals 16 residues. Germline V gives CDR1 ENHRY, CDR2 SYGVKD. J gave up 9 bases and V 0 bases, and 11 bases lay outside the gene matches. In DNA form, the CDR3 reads TGTGCCATCAGTGAGTCTCGGACAGGGGCCCCGTTAAGCTACACCTTC. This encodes CAISESRTGAPLSYTF.

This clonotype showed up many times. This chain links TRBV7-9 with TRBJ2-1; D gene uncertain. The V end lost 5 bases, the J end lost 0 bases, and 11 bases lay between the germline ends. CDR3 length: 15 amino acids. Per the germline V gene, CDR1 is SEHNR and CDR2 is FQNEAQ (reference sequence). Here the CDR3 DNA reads TGTGCCAGCAGCCTATCTAGGAGCTCCTACAATGAGCAGTTCTTC. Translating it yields CASSLSRSSYNEQFF.

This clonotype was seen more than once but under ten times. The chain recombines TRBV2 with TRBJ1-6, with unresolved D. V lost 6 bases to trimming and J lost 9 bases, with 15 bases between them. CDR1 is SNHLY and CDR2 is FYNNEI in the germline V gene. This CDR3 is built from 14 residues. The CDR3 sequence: CASRAEMEGSPLHF. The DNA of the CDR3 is TGTGCCAGCAGGGCAGAAATGGAAGGTTCACCCCTCCACTTT.

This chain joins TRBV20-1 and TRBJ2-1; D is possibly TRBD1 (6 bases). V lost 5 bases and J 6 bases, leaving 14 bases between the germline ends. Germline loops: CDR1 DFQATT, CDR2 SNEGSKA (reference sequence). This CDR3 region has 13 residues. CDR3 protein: CSAPATGRNEQFF. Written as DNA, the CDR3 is TGCAGTGCTCCCGCTACAGGGCGCAATGAGCAGTTCTTC.

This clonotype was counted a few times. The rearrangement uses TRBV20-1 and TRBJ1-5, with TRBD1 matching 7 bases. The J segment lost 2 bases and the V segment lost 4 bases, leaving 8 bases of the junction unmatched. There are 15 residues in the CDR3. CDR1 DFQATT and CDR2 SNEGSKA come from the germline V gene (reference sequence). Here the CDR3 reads CSAKGTVTGNQPQHF. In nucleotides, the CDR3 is TGCAGTGCTAAAGGGACAGTGACAGGCAATCAGCCCCAGCATTTT.

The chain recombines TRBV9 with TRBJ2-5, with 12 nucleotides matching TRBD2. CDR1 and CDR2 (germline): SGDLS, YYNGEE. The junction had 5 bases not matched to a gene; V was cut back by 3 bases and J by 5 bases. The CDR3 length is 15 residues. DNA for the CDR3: TGTGCCAGCAGCGCTCTAGCGGGAGGGCCGGAGACCCAGTACTTC. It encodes CASSALAGGPETQYF.

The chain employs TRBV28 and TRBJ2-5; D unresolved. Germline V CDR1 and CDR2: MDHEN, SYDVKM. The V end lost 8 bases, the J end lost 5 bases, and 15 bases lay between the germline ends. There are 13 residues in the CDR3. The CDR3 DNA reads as TGTGCCAGCGGGGTGGGGTTGCAGGAGACCCAGTACTTC. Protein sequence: CASGVGLQETQYF.